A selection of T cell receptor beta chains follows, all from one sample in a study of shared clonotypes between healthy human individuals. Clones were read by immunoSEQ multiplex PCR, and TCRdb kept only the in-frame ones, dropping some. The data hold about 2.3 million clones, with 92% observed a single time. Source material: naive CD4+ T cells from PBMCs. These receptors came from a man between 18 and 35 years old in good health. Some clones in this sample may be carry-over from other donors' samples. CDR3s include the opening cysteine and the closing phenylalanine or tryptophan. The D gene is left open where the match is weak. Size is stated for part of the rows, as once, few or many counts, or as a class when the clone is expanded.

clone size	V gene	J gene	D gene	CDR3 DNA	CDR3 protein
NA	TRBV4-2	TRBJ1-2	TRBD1	TGTGCCAGCAGCCAGGAATTGATTAGACAGGGCGGTGACAACTATGGCTACACCTTC	CASSQELIRQGGDNYGYTF
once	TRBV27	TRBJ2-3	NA	TGTGCCAGCAGTTTACTGACGGTCACAGATACGCAGTATTTT	CASSLLTVTDTQYF
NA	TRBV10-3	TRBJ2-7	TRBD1	TGTGCCATCAGTGAGGTGGGGACAGGGAACGAGCAGTACTTC	CAISEVGTGNEQYF
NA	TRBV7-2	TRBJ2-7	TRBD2	TGTGCCAGCAGCCGGATAGCGGGGGCCTTTTACGAGCAGTACTTC	CASSRIAGAFYEQYF
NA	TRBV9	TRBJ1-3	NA	TGTGCCAGCAGCGTAGCCGGGGGGCTTGGAAACACCATATATTTT	CASSVAGGLGNTIYF
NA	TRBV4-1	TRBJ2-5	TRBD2	TGCGCCAGCAGCCGACTGACTAGCGGGAGCGGGGAGACCCAGTACTTC	CASSRLTSGSGETQYF
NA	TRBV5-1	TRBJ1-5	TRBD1	TGCGCCAGCAGCCTGGGACAGAGGCGCAATCAGCCCCAGCATTTT	CASSLGQRRNQPQHF
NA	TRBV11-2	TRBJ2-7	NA	TGTGCCAGCAGCCCCCTCGGAGGGGATCATGGTGAGCAGTACTTC	CASSPLGGDHGEQYF
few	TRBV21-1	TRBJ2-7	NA	TGTGCCAGCAGCAGAACCGGGACAGGGCCCTACGAGCAGTACTTC	CASSRTGTGPYEQYF
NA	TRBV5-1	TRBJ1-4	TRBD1	TGCGCCAGCAGCCCGACAACAGGGGGTGCTACAAATGAAAAACTGTTTTTT	CASSPTTGGATNEKLFF
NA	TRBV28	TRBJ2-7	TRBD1	TGTGCCAGCAGAGGACAGGGGAAGGCCTACGAGCAGTACTTC	CASRGQGKAYEQYF
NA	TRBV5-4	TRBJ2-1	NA	TGTGCCAGCAGCCTTTTGGCTAGCAGAAACAATGAGCAGTTCTTC	CASSLLASRNNEQFF
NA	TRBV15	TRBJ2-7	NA	TGTGCCACCAGCAGAGATCTCAGGGACGAGCAGTACTTC	CATSRDLRDEQYF
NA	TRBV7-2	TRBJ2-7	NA	TGTGCCAGCAGCCAAGCCTACGAGCAGTACTTC	CASSQAYEQYF
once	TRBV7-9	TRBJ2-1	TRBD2	TGTGCCAGCAGAGAGCTAGCGGGAGGCAATGAGCAGTTCTTC	CASRELAGGNEQFF
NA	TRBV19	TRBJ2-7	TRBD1	TGTGCCAGTAGTAGGGACAGGGTGGGCGAGCAGTACTTC	CASSRDRVGEQYF
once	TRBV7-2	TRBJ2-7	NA	TGTGCCAGCAGCTTAGCGTATGGGAACGAGCAGTACTTC	CASSLAYGNEQYF
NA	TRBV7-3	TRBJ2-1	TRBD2	TGTGCCAGCAGCTTACGTAGCGGGAGACACAATGAGCAGTTCTTC	CASSLRSGRHNEQFF
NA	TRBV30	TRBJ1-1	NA	TGTGCCTGGAGTGTTTCCCGGACACCCCCCATGAACACTGAAGCTTTCTTT	CAWSVSRTPPMNTEAFF
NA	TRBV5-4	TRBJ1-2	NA	TGTGCCAGCAGACCCGAAGGGGATTACTATGGCTACACCTTC	CASRPEGDYYGYTF
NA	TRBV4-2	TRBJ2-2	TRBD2	TGTGCCAGCAGCTCCACTAGCGGGAGTGTAGTTGGCGGGGAGCTGTTTTTT	CASSSTSGSVVGGELFF
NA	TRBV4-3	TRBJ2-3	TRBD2	TGCGCCAGCAGCCAAGAGGGACTAGCTTCAGATACGCAGTATTTT	CASSQEGLASDTQYF
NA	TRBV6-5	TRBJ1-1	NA	TGTGCCAGCAGTTTTGGGGGGCCAATGAACACTGAAGCTTTCTTT	CASSFGGPMNTEAFF
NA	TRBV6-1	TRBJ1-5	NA	TGTGCCAGCAGTGTCGACAGGCATCCCCAGCCCCAGCATTTT	CASSVDRHPQPQHF
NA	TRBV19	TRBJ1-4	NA	TGTGCCAGCAATTCACAGGGTCTAGCTAATGAAAAACTGTTTTTT	CASNSQGLANEKLFF
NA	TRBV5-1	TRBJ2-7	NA	TGCGCCAGCAGCCCTCAAGATGGACTGTCCTACGAGCAGTACTTC	CASSPQDGLSYEQYF
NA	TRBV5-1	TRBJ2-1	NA	TGCGCCAGCAGCTGGTCTCCCTTAACGGAGCAGTTCTTC	CASSWSPLTEQFF
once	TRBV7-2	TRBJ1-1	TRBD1	TGTGCCAGCAGCTTATTGCAGGGGGGGACTGAAGCTTTCTTT	CASSLLQGGTEAFF
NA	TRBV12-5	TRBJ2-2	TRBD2	TGTGCTAGTGGTTTGGATTCACTAGCGGGAGGCAGGACCGGGGAGCTGTTTTTT	CASGLDSLAGGRTGELFF
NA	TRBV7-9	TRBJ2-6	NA	TGTGCCAGCAGCTTCGGGGTGTTAGGGGCCAACGTCCTGACTTTC	CASSFGVLGANVLTF
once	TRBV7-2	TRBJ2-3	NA	TGTGCCAGCAGCTTAGTGCTTCCAGGGGCAGATACGCAGTATTTT	CASSLVLPGADTQYF
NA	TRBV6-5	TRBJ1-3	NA	TGTGCCAGCAGTTCCCCGGGGGGAAACACCATATATTTT	CASSSPGGNTIYF
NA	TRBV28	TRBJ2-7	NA	TGTGCCAGCAGTAACCGACGGAGCCCCCTCGAGCAGTACTTC	CASSNRRSPLEQYF
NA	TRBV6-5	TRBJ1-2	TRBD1	TGTGCCAGCAGTTCCCTTGGGACAGAGAGCAACTATGGCTACACCTTC	CASSSLGTESNYGYTF
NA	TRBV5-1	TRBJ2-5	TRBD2	TGCGCCAGCAGCTTGCTCCCGGGCGGGAGTGGAGAGACCCAGTACTTC	CASSLLPGGSGETQYF
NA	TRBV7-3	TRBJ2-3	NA	TGTGCCAGCAGCTTAACGACAAGCACAGATACGCAGTATTTT	CASSLTTSTDTQYF
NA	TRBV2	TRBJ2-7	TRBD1	TGTGCCAGCAGGCCCCTGGACAGGTTGGAGCAGTACTTC	CASRPLDRLEQYF
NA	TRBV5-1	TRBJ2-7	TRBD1	TGCGCCAGCAGCTTGGCCGCGACAGGGGGCTACGAGCAGTACTTC	CASSLAATGGYEQYF
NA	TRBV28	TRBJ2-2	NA	TGTGCCAGCAGTTTGGCTGGGGAGCTGTTTTTT	CASSLAGELFF
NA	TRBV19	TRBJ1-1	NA	TGTGCCAGTAGTAAAGAGCCAGGGGTTGCCACTGAAGCTTTCTTT	CASSKEPGVATEAFF
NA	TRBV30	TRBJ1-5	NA	TGTGCCTGGAGTCCCGGGGCGGGCAATCAGCCCCAGCATTTT	CAWSPGAGNQPQHF
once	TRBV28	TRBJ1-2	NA	TGTGCCAGCAGTACACCGGGACACCGCTCTGTCGACACCTTC	CASSTPGHRSVDTF